The next 9 T cell receptor beta chains were all read from a single sample in a study of graft-versus-host responses after intestinal transplantation. Here immunoSEQ multiplex PCR was the method, and the copy in TCRdb shows in-frame clones only, minus some. The repertoire holds roughly 53,000 clones, with about 89% as singletons. The material was PBMCs, obtained roughly 660 days after intestinal transplant. The source of these receptors is a human patient who received an intestinal transplant, so some T cells may come from the graft donor.

The rearrangement uses TRBV9 and TRBJ1-4; possible D gene TRBD1, 6 bases. Looked up from germline, CDR1 is SGDLS and CDR2 is YYNGEE. The V and J ends lost 1 base and 7 bases respectively, with 14 bases between them. The CDR3 length is 15 residues. CDR3 sequence (DNA): TGTGCCAGCAGCGTATTCGGGGGAGGGGGTGAAAAACTGTTTTTT. This codes for CASSVFGGGGEKLFF.

The chain combines TRBV4-1 with TRBJ2-7; the match to TRBD1 covers 8 bases. From germline, CDR1 is MGHRA and CDR2 YSYEKL. J lost 2 bases, V lost 3 bases, and 12 bases had no gene match. This CDR3 region has 17 residues. This CDR3 reads CASSHETGVGGTYEQYF. The CDR3 DNA is TGCGCCAGCAGCCACGAGACAGGGGTAGGGGGCACCTACGAGCAGTACTTC.

This chain uses TRBV2 with TRBJ2-1, with D perhaps TRBD1 (6 bases). With 8 bases removed from V and 9 bases from J, the gap between germline ends came to 20 bases. Germline V gives CDR1 SNHLY, CDR2 FYNNEI. CDR3 length equals 14 residues. CDR3 sequence (DNA): TGTGCCAGCGATGGGTCAGGGGTCGGGGTTGAGCAGTTCTTC. It translates to CASDGSGVGVEQFF.

A few counts support this clone. The chain has TRBV30 and TRBJ1-1; D unresolved. V shed 2 bases and J shed 1 base, with 8 bases lying between them. The germline CDR1 and CDR2 sequences are GTSNPN and SVGIG (reference sequence). The CDR3 is 13 amino acids. The CDR3: CAWSSSRNTEAFF. In DNA form, the CDR3 reads TGTGCCTGGAGTTCGTCAAGGAACACTGAAGCTTTCTTT. The full variable domain, with the rest looked up from reference TRBV30 and TRBJ1-1, is SQTIHQWPATLVQPVGSPLSLECTVEGTSNPNLYWYRQAAGRGLQLLFYSVGIGQISSEVPQNLSASRPQDRQFILSSKKLLLSDSGFYLCAWSSSRNTEAFFGQGTRLTVV.

J is TRBJ2-1 and V is TRBV7-9, with a weak D call TRBD2 (7 bases). The CDR3 contains 15 residues. The germline gives CDR1 SEHNR, CDR2 FQNEAQ (reference sequence). The V end lost 1 base, the J end lost 5 bases, and 12 bases lay between the germline ends. This chain's CDR3 is CASSLGGGAHNEQFF. Here the CDR3 DNA reads TGTGCCAGCAGCTTAGGAGGGGGGGCCCACAATGAGCAGTTCTTC.

As DNA, the CDR3 is TGTGCCACCCAGGGGTACCAAGAGACCCAGTACTTC. This gives the protein CATQGYQETQYF. The V gene is TRBV15, the J gene TRBJ2-5; D perhaps matches TRBD1 (6 bases). Germline V gene sequence: CDR1 LNHNV, CDR2 YYDKDF (reference sequence). V was cut by 8 bases and J by 0 bases, with 7 bases left in between. The CDR3 is 12 amino acids.

This rearrangement joins TRBV30 to TRBJ1-2; TRBD1 agrees at 7 bases. Germline lookup yields CDR1 GTSNPN and CDR2 SVGIG (reference sequence). V dropped 5 bases and J dropped 2; count of bases not matched to a gene: 5. The CDR3 runs 13 residues. In DNA form, the CDR3 reads TGTGCCTGGCCGGGGGACAGAAACTATGGCTACACCTTC. Protein product: CAWPGDRNYGYTF.

The chain combines TRBV5-6 with TRBJ1-6; tentative D call: TRBD1 (6 bases). CDR1 is SGHDT and CDR2 is YYEEEE in the germline V gene. With 4 bases removed from V and 9 bases from J, the gap between germline ends came to 17 bases. The CDR3 length is 15 residues. Written as DNA, the CDR3 is TGTGCCAGCAGCAATCGGGCAGGGGTGGTTTCACCCCTCCACTTT. Its protein is CASSNRAGVVSPLHF.

The chain carries TRBV5-6 and TRBJ1-3; no clear D. V was clipped by 2 bases and J by 0 bases, with 12 bases between them. This CDR3 has 16 amino acids. Germline V lookup: CDR1 SGHDT, CDR2 YYEEEE. This chain's CDR3 is CASSLRTATSGNTIYF. The CDR3 bases are TGTGCCAGCAGCTTAAGGACGGCGACCTCTGGAAACACCATATATTTT.